A selection of T cell receptor beta chains follows, all from one sample in a study of blood T cell repertoires in COVID-19. TCRdb's table, derived via immunoSEQ multiplex PCR, lists solely in-frame clones and lacks some. The sample includes approximately 97,000 clones, approximately 82% of them seen just once. The specimen was peripheral blood. These receptors came from a man aged 60 to 75 with active or convalescent COVID-19. CDR3s include the opening cysteine and the closing phenylalanine or tryptophan. A D gene is named only where the DNA matches it firmly. Rows may omit the clone size; those that give it use once, few, many or a size class.

>TRBV24-1|NA|TRBJ2-2|few
TGTGCCACCAGGTCTGCGGGGGAGCTGTTTTTT
CATRSAGELFF
>TRBV7-9|TRBD1|TRBJ2-5|NA
TGTGCCAGCAGCCCTGCGGGACAGGGACAAGAGACCCAGTACTTC
CASSPAGQGQETQYF
>TRBV2|NA|TRBJ2-5|few
TGTGCCAGCAGTGTTAGGAATCAGGGGATGGAGACCCAGTACTTC
CASSVRNQGMETQYF
>TRBV9|NA|TRBJ2-3|NA
TGTGCCAGCAGTTACACAGATACGCAGTATTTT
CASSYTDTQYF
>TRBV7-2|NA|TRBJ2-2|NA
TGTGCCAGCAGCTTAAGACAGACCGGGGAGCTGTTTTTT
CASSLRQTGELFF
>TRBV12-3/TRBV12-4|NA|TRBJ2-3|NA
TGTGCCAGCAGTTCCGGCACAGATACGCAGTATTTT
CASSSGTDTQYF
>TRBV27|TRBD2|TRBJ2-7|few
TGTGCCAGCAGTACCTTAGCGGGAGGGCTCTCCTACGAGCAGTACTTC
CASSTLAGGLSYEQYF
>TRBV11-3|NA|TRBJ2-1|NA
TGTGCCAGCAGCTCAGGGGGCGGGGGAGTTAGGAATGAGCAGTTCTTC
CASSSGGGGVRNEQFF
>TRBV6-2/TRBV6-3|NA|TRBJ2-1|NA
TGTGCCAGCAGTTACCTGACAGACTACAATGAGCAGTTCTTC
CASSYLTDYNEQFF
>TRBV19|TRBD2|TRBJ2-3|NA
TGTGCCAGTACTCCCCTAGCGGGAGGCCTCACAGATACGCAGTATTTT
CASTPLAGGLTDTQYF
>TRBV27|NA|TRBJ1-2|NA
TGTGCCAGCAGTCCCCGGGGTCGGAAACGCGGCTACACCTTC
CASSPRGRKRGYTF
>TRBV19|NA|TRBJ2-5|NA
TGTGCCAGTAGTGTTACAGGGCAAGAGACCCAGTACTTC
CASSVTGQETQYF
>TRBV3-1/TRBV3-2|TRBD1|TRBJ2-4|NA
TGTGCCAGCAGCTGGACAGGTTCGGACATTCAGTACTTC
CASSWTGSDIQYF
>TRBV18|NA|TRBJ1-5|NA
TGTGCCAGCTCACCTGGGAGGAATCAGCCCCAGCATTTT
CASSPGRNQPQHF
>TRBV23-1|TRBD1|TRBJ1-1|NA
TGCGCCAGCAGTCAATCGGGGACAGGGATCACTGAAGCTTTCTTT
CASSQSGTGITEAFF
>TRBV20-1|TRBD1|TRBJ2-1|medium-sized
TGCAGTGCTAATGACAGGGACAATGAGCAGTTCTTC
CSANDRDNEQFF
>TRBV6-8|NA|TRBJ1-5|NA
TGTGCCAGCAGTTACTCCGCAGGGAGCAATCAGCCCCAGCATTTT
CASSYSAGSNQPQHF
>TRBV9|TRBD2|TRBJ2-7|NA
TGTGCCAGCAGCCTTGGACTAGCGGGATCCTACGAGCAGTACTTC
CASSLGLAGSYEQYF
>TRBV4-3|TRBD1|TRBJ2-5|NA
TGCGCCAGCAGTCGGGACAGGGGAAGTGAGACCCAGTACTTC
CASSRDRGSETQYF
>TRBV28|NA|TRBJ2-7|once
TGTGCCAGCAGCTGCGTGGAGCAGTACTTC
CASSCVEQYF
>TRBV9|NA|TRBJ2-3|NA
TGTGCCAGCAGCGTAGAGTCAGGGGGGATAGATACGCAGTATTTT
CASSVESGGIDTQYF
>TRBV28|NA|TRBJ1-1|NA
TGTGCCAGCAGTTCGGACCTCAGGGGGAACACTGAAGCTTTCTTT
CASSSDLRGNTEAFF
>TRBV3-1/TRBV3-2|TRBD1|TRBJ1-2|NA
TGTGCCAGCAGCCCGACAGGGGGCTATGGCTACACCTTC
CASSPTGGYGYTF
>TRBV3-1/TRBV3-2|NA|TRBJ2-1|NA
TGTGCCAGCAGCCAAGGGAGCGCCAGCCCCGGGTTCTTC
CASSQGSASPGFF